This TCR beta chain was profiled in a study of blood T cells in healthy people across ages. The V segment lost 2 bases and the J segment 7 bases; nucleotides outside the gene matches: 3. This CDR3 region has 15 residues. Germline CDR1 and CDR2: SGHRS and YFSETQ. About this clonotype itself: Its antigen remains unidentified.

A second PCR, run for about 7 to 12 cycles, used a sample-barcoded 5' primer plus a J-beta primer mix. Each cDNA molecule received a tag from a template-switch adaptor that had 12 random nucleotides. MiXCR, run by TCRdb on the 5' RACE reads, gives a single entry per CDR3 protein. The sample records 800,000 to 950,000 distinct CDR3 sequences, roughly 34% being singletons. Study-wide results and caveats: The recorded TCR beta diversity per million T cells decreased in a roughly linear manner with age.

The chain has TRBV5-1 and TRBJ1-6, with TRBD1 matching over 10 bases. This clonotype was obtained from a man in his late teens or twenties in good health. The specimen was blood. The CDR3, as DNA: TGCGCCAGCAGCTTTTCGGACAGGGGGAATTCACCCCTCCACTTT. This gives the protein CASSFSDRGNSPLHF.